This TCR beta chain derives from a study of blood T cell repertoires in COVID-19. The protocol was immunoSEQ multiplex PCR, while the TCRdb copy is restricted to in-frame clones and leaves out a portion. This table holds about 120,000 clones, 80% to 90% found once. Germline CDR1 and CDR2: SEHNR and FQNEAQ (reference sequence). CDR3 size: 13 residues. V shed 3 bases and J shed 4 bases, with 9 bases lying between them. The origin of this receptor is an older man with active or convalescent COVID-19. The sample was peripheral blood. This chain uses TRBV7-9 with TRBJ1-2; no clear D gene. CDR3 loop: CASSFGGLYGYTF. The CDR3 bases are TGTGCCAGCAGCTTTGGAGGCCTCTATGGCTACACCTTC.